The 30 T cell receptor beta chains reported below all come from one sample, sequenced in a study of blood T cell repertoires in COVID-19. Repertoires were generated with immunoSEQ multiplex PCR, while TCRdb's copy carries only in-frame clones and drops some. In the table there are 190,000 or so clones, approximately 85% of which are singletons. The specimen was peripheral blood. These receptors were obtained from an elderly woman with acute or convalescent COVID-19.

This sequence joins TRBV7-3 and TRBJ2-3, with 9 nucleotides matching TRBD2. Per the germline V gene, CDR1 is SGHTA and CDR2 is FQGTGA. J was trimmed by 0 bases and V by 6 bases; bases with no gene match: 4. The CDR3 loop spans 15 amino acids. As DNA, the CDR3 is TGTGCCAGCAGTGTAGCGGGAGTGAGCACAGATACGCAGTATTTT. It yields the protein CASSVAGVSTDTQYF.

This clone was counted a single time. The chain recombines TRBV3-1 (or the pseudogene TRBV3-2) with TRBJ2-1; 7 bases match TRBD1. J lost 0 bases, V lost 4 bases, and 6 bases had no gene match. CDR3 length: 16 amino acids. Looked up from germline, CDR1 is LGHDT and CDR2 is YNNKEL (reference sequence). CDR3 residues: CASSPDGQVSYNEQFF. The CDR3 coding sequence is TGTGCCAGCAGCCCCGACGGACAGGTCTCCTACAATGAGCAGTTCTTC.

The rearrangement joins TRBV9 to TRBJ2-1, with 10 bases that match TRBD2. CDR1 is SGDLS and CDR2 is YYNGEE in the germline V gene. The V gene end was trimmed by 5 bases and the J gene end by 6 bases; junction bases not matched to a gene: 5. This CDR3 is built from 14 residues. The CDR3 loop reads CASSPSGRTNEQFF. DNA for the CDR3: TGTGCCAGCAGTCCTAGCGGGAGAACCAATGAGCAGTTCTTC.

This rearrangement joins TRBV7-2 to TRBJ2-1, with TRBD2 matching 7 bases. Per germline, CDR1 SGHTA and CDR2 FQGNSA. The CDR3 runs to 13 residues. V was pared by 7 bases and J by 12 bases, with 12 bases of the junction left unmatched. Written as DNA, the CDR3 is TGTGCCAGCACCTCACTAGCGTCTGGGGGGCAGTTCTTC. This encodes CASTSLASGGQFF.

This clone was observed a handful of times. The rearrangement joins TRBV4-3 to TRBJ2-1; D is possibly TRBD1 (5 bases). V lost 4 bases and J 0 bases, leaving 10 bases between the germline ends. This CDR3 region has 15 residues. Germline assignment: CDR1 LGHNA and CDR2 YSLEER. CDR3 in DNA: TGCGCCAGCAGCCTAGACAGAAGCTCCTACAATGAGCAGTTCTTC. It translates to CASSLDRSSYNEQFF.

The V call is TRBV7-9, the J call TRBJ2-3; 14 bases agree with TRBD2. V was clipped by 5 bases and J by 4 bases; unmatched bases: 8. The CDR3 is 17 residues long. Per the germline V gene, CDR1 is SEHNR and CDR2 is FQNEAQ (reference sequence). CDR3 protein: CASSLWTSGGSADTQYF. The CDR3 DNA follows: TGTGCCAGCAGCCTCTGGACTAGCGGGGGGAGCGCAGATACGCAGTATTTT.

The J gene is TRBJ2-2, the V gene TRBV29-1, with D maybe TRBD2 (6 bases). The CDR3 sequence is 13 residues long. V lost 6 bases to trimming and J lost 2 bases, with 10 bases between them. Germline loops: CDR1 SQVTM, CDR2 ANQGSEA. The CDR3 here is CSVEGSNTGELFF. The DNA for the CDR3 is TGCAGCGTGGAGGGCAGTAACACCGGGGAGCTGTTTTTT.

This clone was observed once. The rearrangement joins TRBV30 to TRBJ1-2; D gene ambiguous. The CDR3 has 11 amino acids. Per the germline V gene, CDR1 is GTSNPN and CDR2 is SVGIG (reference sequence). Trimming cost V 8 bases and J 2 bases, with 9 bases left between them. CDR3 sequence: CAQTGNYGYTF. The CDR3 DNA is TGTGCCCAGACGGGAAACTATGGCTACACCTTC. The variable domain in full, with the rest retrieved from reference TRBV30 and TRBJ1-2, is SQTIHQWPATLVQPVGSPLSLECTVEGTSNPNLYWYRQAAGRGLQLLFYSVGIGQISSEVPQNLSASRPQDRQFILSSKKLLLSDSGFYLCAQTGNYGYTFGSGTRLTVV.

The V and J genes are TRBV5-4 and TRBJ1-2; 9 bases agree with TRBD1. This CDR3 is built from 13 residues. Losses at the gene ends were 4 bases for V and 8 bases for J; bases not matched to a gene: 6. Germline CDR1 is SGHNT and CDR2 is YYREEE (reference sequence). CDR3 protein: CASSPGTGRGYTF. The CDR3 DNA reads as TGTGCCAGCAGCCCGGGGACAGGGCGGGGCTACACCTTC.

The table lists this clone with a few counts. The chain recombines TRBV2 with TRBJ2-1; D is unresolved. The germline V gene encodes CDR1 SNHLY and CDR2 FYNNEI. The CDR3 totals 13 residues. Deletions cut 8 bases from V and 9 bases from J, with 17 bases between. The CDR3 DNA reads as TGTGCCAGCGCCCCCCCGCCTAATTTTGAGCAGTTCTTC. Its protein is CASAPPPNFEQFF.

The CDR3 DNA is TGTGCCAGCAGCCCATTCACAGGGGGCCATGGCTACACCTTC. Its protein product is CASSPFTGGHGYTF. This chain uses TRBV27 with TRBJ1-2; TRBD1 matches 9 bases. The germline V gene has CDR1 MNHEY and CDR2 SMNVEV (reference sequence). The CDR3 consists of 14 residues. Trimming at V came to 6 bases and at J to 6 bases, leaving 8 bases not matched to a gene.

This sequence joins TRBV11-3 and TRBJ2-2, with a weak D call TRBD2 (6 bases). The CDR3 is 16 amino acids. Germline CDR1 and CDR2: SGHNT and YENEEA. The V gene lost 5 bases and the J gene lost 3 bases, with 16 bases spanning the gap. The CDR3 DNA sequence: TGTGCCAGCAGCATATCGGGACTGTCCGACACCGGGGAGCTGTTTTTT. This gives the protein CASSISGLSDTGELFF.

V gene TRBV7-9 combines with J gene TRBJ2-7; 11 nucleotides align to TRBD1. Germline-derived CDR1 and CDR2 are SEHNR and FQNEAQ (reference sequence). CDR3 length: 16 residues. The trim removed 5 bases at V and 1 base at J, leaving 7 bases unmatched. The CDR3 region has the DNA TGTGCCAGCAGCCCAATGGGGACAGGGGGTTCCTACGAGCAGTACTTC. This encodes CASSPMGTGGSYEQYF.

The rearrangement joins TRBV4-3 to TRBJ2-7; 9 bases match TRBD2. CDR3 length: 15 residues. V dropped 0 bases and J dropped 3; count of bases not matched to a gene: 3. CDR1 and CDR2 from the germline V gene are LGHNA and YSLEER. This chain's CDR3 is CASSQDASGIYEQYF. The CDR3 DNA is TGCGCCAGCAGCCAAGATGCTAGCGGGATCTACGAGCAGTACTTC.

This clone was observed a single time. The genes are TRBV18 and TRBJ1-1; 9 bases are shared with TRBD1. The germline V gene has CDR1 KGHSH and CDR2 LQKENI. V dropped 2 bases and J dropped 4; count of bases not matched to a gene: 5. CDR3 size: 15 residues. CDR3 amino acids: CASSPATGGITEAFF. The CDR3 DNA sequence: TGTGCCAGCTCACCAGCCACAGGGGGCATCACTGAAGCTTTCTTT.

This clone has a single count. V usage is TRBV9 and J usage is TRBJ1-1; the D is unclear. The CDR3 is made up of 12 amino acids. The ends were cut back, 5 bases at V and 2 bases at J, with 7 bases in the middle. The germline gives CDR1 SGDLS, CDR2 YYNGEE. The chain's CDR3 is CASSRVNTEAFF. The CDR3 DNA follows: TGTGCCAGCAGTCGGGTTAACACTGAAGCTTTCTTT. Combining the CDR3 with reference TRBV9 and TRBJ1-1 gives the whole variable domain DSGVTQTPKHLITATGQRVTLRCSPRSGDLSVYWYQQSLDQGLQFLIQYYNGEERAKGNILERFSAQQFPDLHSELNLSSLELGDSALYFCASSRVNTEAFFGQGTRLTVV.

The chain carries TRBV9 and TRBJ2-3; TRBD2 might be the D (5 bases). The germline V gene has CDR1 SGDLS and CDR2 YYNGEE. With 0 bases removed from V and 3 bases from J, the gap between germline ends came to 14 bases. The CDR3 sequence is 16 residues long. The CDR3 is CASSVAYTSRTDTQYF. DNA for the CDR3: TGTGCCAGCAGCGTAGCTTACACTAGTAGGACAGATACGCAGTATTTT.

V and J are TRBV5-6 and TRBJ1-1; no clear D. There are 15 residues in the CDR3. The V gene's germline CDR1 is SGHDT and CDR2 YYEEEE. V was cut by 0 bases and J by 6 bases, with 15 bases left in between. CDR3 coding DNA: TGTGCCAGCAGCTTGGTTCCGTCGTTCAACTCTGAAGCTTTCTTT. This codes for CASSLVPSFNSEAFF.

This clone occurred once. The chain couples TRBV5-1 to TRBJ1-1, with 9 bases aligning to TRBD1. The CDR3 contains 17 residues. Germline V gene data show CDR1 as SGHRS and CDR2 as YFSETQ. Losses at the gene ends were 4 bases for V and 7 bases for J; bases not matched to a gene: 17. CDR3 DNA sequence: TGCGCCAGCAGCCCCCTTACAGGGGGCGTTGGCCCAATTGAAGCTTTCTTT. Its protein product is CASSPLTGGVGPIEAFF.

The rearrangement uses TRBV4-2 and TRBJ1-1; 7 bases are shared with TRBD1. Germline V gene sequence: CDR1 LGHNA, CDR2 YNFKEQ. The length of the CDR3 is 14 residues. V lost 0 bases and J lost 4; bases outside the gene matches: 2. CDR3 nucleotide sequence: TGTGCCAGCAGCCAAGAGCCAGGGGGCACTGAAGCTTTCTTT. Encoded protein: CASSQEPGGTEAFF.

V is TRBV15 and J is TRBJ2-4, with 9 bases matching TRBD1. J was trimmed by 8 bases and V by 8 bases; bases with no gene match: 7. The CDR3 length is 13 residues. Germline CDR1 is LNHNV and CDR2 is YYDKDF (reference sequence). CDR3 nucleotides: TGTGCCACCGCCGGGACAGGGAAAGACATTCAGTACTTC. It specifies CATAGTGKDIQYF.

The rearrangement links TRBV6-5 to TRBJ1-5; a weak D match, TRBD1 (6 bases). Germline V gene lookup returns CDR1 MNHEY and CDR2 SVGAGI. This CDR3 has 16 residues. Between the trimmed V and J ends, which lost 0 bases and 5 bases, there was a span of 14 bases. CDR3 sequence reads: CASSYSRAGADQPQHF. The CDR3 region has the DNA TGTGCCAGCAGTTACTCGAGGGCAGGGGCGGATCAGCCCCAGCATTTT.

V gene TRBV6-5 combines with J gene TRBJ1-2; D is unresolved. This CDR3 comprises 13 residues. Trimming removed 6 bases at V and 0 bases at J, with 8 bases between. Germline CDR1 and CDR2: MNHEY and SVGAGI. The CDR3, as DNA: TGTGCCAGCAGGCCAAGAGCTAACTATGGCTACACCTTC. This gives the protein CASRPRANYGYTF.

The CDR3 DNA reads as TGTGCCAGCAGCTCGGCGACTAGCGGGGGAAACGAGCAGTACTTC. This sequence encodes CASSSATSGGNEQYF. V gene TRBV11-3 combines with J gene TRBJ2-7; 12 bases match TRBD2. V lost 4 bases to trimming and J lost 5 bases; unmatched junction nucleotides: 6. Germline CDR1 is SGHNT and CDR2 is YENEEA. This CDR3 is built from 15 residues. Looking up the rest from reference TRBV11-3 and TRBJ2-7 gives the full variable domain: EAGVVQSPRYKIIEKKQPVAFWCNPISGHNTLYWYLQNLGQGPELLIRYENEEAVDDSQLPKDRFSAERLKGVDSTLKIQPAELGDSAVYLCASSSATSGGNEQYFGPGTRLTVT.

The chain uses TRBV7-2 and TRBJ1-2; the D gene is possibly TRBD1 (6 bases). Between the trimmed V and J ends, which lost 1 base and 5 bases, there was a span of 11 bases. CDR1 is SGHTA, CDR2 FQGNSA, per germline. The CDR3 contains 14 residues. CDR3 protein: CASSLGGTSYGYTF. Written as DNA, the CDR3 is TGTGCCAGCAGCTTAGGGGGGACATCGTATGGCTACACCTTC.

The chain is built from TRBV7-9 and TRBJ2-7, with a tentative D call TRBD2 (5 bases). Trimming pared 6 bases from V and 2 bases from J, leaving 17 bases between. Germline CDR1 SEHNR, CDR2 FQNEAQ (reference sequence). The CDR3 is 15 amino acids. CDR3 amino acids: CASSSARGPPYEQYF. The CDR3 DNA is TGTGCCAGCAGTTCAGCTCGCGGGCCCCCCTACGAGCAGTACTTC.

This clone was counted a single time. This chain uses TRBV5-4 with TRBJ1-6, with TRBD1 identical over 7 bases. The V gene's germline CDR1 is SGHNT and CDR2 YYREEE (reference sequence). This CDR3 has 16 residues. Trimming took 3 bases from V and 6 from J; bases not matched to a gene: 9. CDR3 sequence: CASSSTPDRANSPLHF. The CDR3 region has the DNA TGTGCCAGCAGCTCCACTCCAGACAGGGCTAATTCACCCCTCCACTTT.

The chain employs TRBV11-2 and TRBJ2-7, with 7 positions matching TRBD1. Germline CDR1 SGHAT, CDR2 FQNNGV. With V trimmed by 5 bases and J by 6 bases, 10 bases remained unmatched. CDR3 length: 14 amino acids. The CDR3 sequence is CASSRRGGDSEQYF. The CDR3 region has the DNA TGTGCCAGCAGCAGGCGAGGGGGCGACTCCGAGCAGTACTTC.

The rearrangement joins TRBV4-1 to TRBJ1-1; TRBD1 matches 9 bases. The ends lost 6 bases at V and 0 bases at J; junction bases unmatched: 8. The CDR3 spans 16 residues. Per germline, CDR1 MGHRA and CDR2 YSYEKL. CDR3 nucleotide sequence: TGCGCCAGCAGTCCAAGGACAGGGGTTGTGAACACTGAAGCTTTCTTT. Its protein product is CASSPRTGVVNTEAFF.

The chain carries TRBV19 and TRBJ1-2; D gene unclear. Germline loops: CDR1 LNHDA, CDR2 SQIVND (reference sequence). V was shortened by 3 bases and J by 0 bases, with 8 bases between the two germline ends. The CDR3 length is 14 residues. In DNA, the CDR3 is TGTGCCAGTAGTATTTCTCTTTCTAACTATGGCTACACCTTC. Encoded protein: CASSISLSNYGYTF.